What follows is one T cell receptor (beta chain) and its context. Only one count was recorded for this clonotype. Its antigen is still unknown. Per-base qualities were not stored, and no clone one base away is much larger. One read alone is weak evidence. Sequences DFQATT (CDR1) and SNEGSKA (CDR2) are obtained from the germline V gene (reference sequence). The V and J ends are trimmed by 0 bases and 3 bases, leaving 11 bases between them. The cysteine opens and the phenylalanine closes a CDR3 of 14 amino acids. The retained sequence is limited to the CDR3, 42 bases, with the frame set at the first base. TCRB libraries were built from RNA via three nested multiplex PCR rounds using a modified ARM-PCR protocol with multiple V-beta primers and a C-beta primer. TCRB-specific cDNA was synthesized from 0.5 ug total RNA with ProtoScript II Reverse Transcriptase and a C-beta primer. The description of the TCRB libraries did not mention any unique molecular identifiers. In the third PCR, barcodes and adapters were added over approximately 23 cycles with Deep VentR (exo-) polymerase, after which 250-500 bp bands were gel purified. TCRB libraries were sequenced on an Illumina HiSeq 2500 with 250 bp paired-end reads. The authors' pipeline ran thus. Reads were cleaned with Trimmomatic, merged with FLASH, assigned V, D and J segments with MiGEC, and analyzed with VDJtools. The Shannon-Wiener diversity index, calculated using VDJtools, was used to quantify repertoire diversity. TCRdb redid the processing of the public reads, applying fastp at Q25 and MiXCR, and retained in-frame beta chains. Rows matching on CDR3 protein sequence are summarized as one entry with the most common DNA and genes. The V and J calls shown here were made by TCRdb, not taken from the authors' results. The sample table holds about 8,400 distinct CDR3 sequences, of which about four fifths were seen once. In total, the top ten clones hold around half of the sample.

The source of the sample is a study of tumor-infiltrating lymphocytes in glioblastoma multiforme (dated by TCRdb to 2017 to 2019). A note on the overall study: Whether intratumoral genomic heterogeneity fosters TIL diversity was tested through joint investigation of somatic mutations, TIL diversity and immune response activity. Summary of the overall study and its limitations: Generalizability is limited because the TCR and somatic mutation analysis included only one glioblastoma patient. The authors noted that sorting T cells into functional subsets, which was not done in the study, would be a future improvement. Clone frequencies may be distorted by RNA-based TCR sequencing because unequal numbers of TCR transcripts are carried by T cells.

The AllPrep DNA/RNA mini kit was used to purify genomic DNA and total RNA simultaneously from each of the roughly ten tumor samples. Every RNA sample had an RNA integrity number above 6.5 and an OD 260/280 ratio above 1.9. The chain uses TRBV20-1 and TRBJ2-5, and perhaps TRBD1 as D gene, on 6 matching bases. The receptor was derived from a male donor with glioblastoma. Sequenced material: brain tumor tissue. The DNA sequence is given as TGCAGTGCTAGAGATGCCACAGGGAAAGAGACCCAGTACTTC. The translation is CSARDATGKETQYF.